This T cell receptor beta chain was sequenced in a study of regulatory T cells in long-lasting Graves disease. V lost 1 base and J 4 bases, leaving 17 bases between the germline ends. The CDR3 is 16 residues long. Germline CDR1 SGHTA, CDR2 FQGNSA. Combining iRepertoire HTBI primers with Arm-PCR of CDR3 regions, the authors built TCR beta libraries. TCRdb called the multiplex PCR reads again in MiXCR, with one record for every CDR3 protein. The table has 300,000 to 400,000 distinct CDR3 sequences, about 20% seen once. There are many counts of this clonotype. Time point denoted: persistent/refractory GD, antithyroid drugs over 5 years with positive TRAb. PBMC RNA was the source of the TCR library.

This sequence originates from a female donor with Graves disease. The sequencing here drew on peripheral blood mononuclear cells (PBMCs), taken when the disease was refractory, from a patient treated with antithyroid drugs. The rearrangement links TRBV7-2 to TRBJ2-7; D perhaps matches TRBD1 (5 bases). CDR3 nucleotides: TGTGCCAGCAGCTTAGGGTTGCAGGGATGGTATTACGAGCAGTACTTC. Its protein is CASSLGLQGWYYEQYF.